A selection of T cell receptor beta chains follows, all from one sample in a study of OX40 agonist ivuxolimab in advanced cancers. The repertoire was sequenced with immunoSEQ multiplex PCR; TCRdb's copy has only in-frame clones and lacks some. This table has more than 50,000 clones, roughly nine tenths appearing once. The sequencing used CD4+ or CD8+ T cells sorted from blood, collected in a trial of the OX40 agonist ivuxolimab. Receptors originate from an adult with an advanced solid tumor such as melanoma, head and neck, liver or kidney cancer. Each CDR3 is given without its conserved first and last residue.

V gene: TRBV7-9; CDR3 protein: ASSSTSGGTDTQY
V gene: TRBV1; CDR3 protein: TSSRQGPTGELF
V gene: TRBV7-2; CDR3 protein: ASSDGTVNHNEQF
V gene: TRBV30; CDR3 protein: AWRSYRTTEAF
V gene: TRBV7-2; CDR3 protein: ASSIGGADTQY
V gene: TRBV5-4; CDR3 protein: ASRLTLDSDYEQY
V gene: TRBV10-2; CDR3 protein: ASSAGTGRPGELF
V gene: TRBV7-3; CDR3 protein: ASSETGLGTDTQY
V gene: TRBV6-1; CDR3 protein: ASSSGDRTYEQY
V gene: TRBV5-6; CDR3 protein: ASSPRADITGMNTEAF
V gene: TRBV9; CDR3 protein: ASSAPTGGLDTQY
V gene: TRBV27; CDR3 protein: ASRGLAVNSYEQY
V gene: TRBV5-4; CDR3 protein: ASSLIGGSGETQY
V gene: TRBV19; CDR3 protein: ASSMVQGGFYGYT
V gene: TRBV5-6; CDR3 protein: ASRRDQKATDTQY
V gene: TRBV9; CDR3 protein: ASSVGSGSNRNTEAF
V gene: TRBV4-2; CDR3 protein: ASSQNSGQGFPYEQY
V gene: TRBV6-1; CDR3 protein: ASSDYRGGSPLH
V gene: TRBV5-1; CDR3 protein: ASSWVQTGSTEAF
V gene: TRBV28; CDR3 protein: VCVRGGSDTQY
V gene: TRBV7-9; CDR3 protein: ASSNRAGGYT
V gene: TRBV29-1; CDR3 protein: SLARKQGKNTIY
V gene: TRBV6-5; CDR3 protein: ASSYSRQKEGSPLH
V gene: TRBV5-6; CDR3 protein: ASSLRIQSSYNSPLH
V gene: TRBV5-8; CDR3 protein: ASSPDRGAEAF
V gene: TRBV7-2; CDR3 protein: ASSPGGVAGGRETQY
V gene: TRBV6-6; CDR3 protein: ASSFGGRAAGGYT
V gene: TRBV10-2; CDR3 protein: ASSSDRDYSYNEQF
V gene: TRBV7-2; CDR3 protein: ASSPKATNEKLF
V gene: TRBV6-1; CDR3 protein: ASSEVQYSGNTIY
V gene: TRBV29-1; CDR3 protein: SVEVPGYGYT
V gene: TRBV5-8; CDR3 protein: ASSFGSGTGYNEQF
V gene: TRBV7-9; CDR3 protein: ASRPGTGETGELF
V gene: TRBV19; CDR3 protein: ASLGTDTYEQY
V gene: TRBV11-1; CDR3 protein: ASGRGVERAF
V gene: TRBV7-2; CDR3 protein: ASSLAETSGGYEQF
V gene: TRBV18; CDR3 protein: ASSPQENTEAF
V gene: TRBV5-4; CDR3 protein: ASSTDRVNEQF
V gene: TRBV6-1; CDR3 protein: ASSVVSPGNTIY
V gene: TRBV2; CDR3 protein: ASSESRGRGKGQF
V gene: TRBV27; CDR3 protein: ASSPQFLSNYGYT
V gene: TRBV4-3; CDR3 protein: ASSQPGLASSEQF
V gene: TRBV5-1; CDR3 protein: ASSEGTGAPYGYT
V gene: TRBV7-9; CDR3 protein: ASSPDRDLEYNSPLH
V gene: TRBV5-6; CDR3 protein: ASSLESRGGHQNIQY
V gene: TRBV5-6; CDR3 protein: ASSLDRGEQY
V gene: TRBV7-2; CDR3 protein: ASSPPEGALNGYT
V gene: TRBV9; CDR3 protein: ASSAATGPYGYT
V gene: TRBV5-4; CDR3 protein: ASSPAGTPTKGYT
V gene: TRBV9; CDR3 protein: ASSGKTGRTDTQY
V gene: TRBV11-2; CDR3 protein: ASSLDRDREF